The rows below give T cell receptor beta chains drawn from one sample of a study of vaccination effects on CD4 cells after COVID-19. Which antigens these TCRs recognize remains unknown. This table comes from immunoSEQ multiplex PCR, and its TCRdb copy is limited to in-frame clones, with some not included. Here the sample spans fewer than 25,000 clones, 73% being singletons. The sequences come from CD4+ T cells from PBMCs cultured with SARS-CoV-2 spike peptides, collected after COVID-19 vaccination. Receptors were obtained from a human donor who received a COVID-19 vaccine. The CDR3 runs from the conserved cysteine through the conserved F or W. The D gene is left open where the match is weak. Clone size is not always given. Where it is, it says once, few, many or a class for expanded clones.

d_gene	abundance	v_gene	j_gene	CDR3nt	CDR3aa
NA	NA	TRBV30	TRBJ1-1	TGTGCCTGGAGTGTAAACAGGCGGAACACTGAAGCTTTCTTT	CAWSVNRRNTEAFF
TRBD1	NA	TRBV7-2	TRBJ2-5	TGTGCCAGCAGCCCCGGGACAGGGAACAGCCAAGAGACCCAGTACTTC	CASSPGTGNSQETQYF
NA	medium-sized	TRBV18	TRBJ1-2	TGTGCCAGCTCACCACGAGCGGAAGGGGGTGGAGGTGGCGTCAGCTACACCTTC	CASSPRAEGGGGGVSYTF
NA	NA	TRBV5-1	TRBJ1-1	TGCGCCAGCAGCTTGGCGGCGGCGGGAGGGCGGGCTTTCTTT	CASSLAAAGGRAFF
NA	NA	TRBV7-7	TRBJ2-5	TGTGCCAGCAGCCCCCAGAGGGGAGCCCAAGAGACCCAGTACTTC	CASSPQRGAQETQYF
NA	few	TRBV20-1	TRBJ2-7	TGCAGTGCGGAATGGGACTACGAGCAGTACTTC	CSAEWDYEQYF
NA	NA	TRBV11-2	TRBJ2-1	TGTGCCAGCAGCCCGAGGGCCCGAAATGAGCAGTTCTTC	CASSPRARNEQFF
NA	NA	TRBV29-1	TRBJ1-2	TGCAGTACACGAGGGACCGAGACCTATGGCTACACCTTC	CSTRGTETYGYTF
NA	NA	TRBV4-2	TRBJ2-6	TGTGCCAGCAGCCAAGGAATAGGGGGGAACTCTGGGGCCAACGTCCTGACTTTC	CASSQGIGGNSGANVLTF
TRBD2	few	TRBV18	TRBJ2-1	TGTGCCAGCTCCAATTCGGCACTAGCGGGAGTGATTGAGCAGTTCTTC	CASSNSALAGVIEQFF
TRBD2	once	TRBV6-4	TRBJ2-7	TGTGCCAGCAGTGAGGTCGCTAGCGGGACCTACGAGCAGTACTTC	CASSEVASGTYEQYF
NA	NA	TRBV5-1	TRBJ2-1	TGCGCCAGCAGCTTGGCAACCACGGAGGGGGAGCAGTTCTTC	CASSLATTEGEQFF
NA	once	TRBV20-1	TRBJ2-7	TGCAGTGCCCTTCGCTCCTACGAGCAGTACTTC	CSALRSYEQYF
TRBD1	NA	TRBV9	TRBJ2-1	TGTGCCAGCAGCCGACAGGGGGCTGGGTACAATGAGCAGTTCTTC	CASSRQGAGYNEQFF
NA	NA	TRBV24-1	TRBJ2-3	TGTGCCACCAGTGATTTAAGGGGGGCGGGCGATACGCAGTATTTT	CATSDLRGAGDTQYF
NA	NA	TRBV15	TRBJ1-3	TGTGCCACCAGCAGAGATCTTGGGAATACTGGAAACACCATATATTTT	CATSRDLGNTGNTIYF
NA	NA	TRBV24-1	TRBJ2-7	TGTGCCACCAGTGACGGGACAAGCACCTACGAGCAGTACTTC	CATSDGTSTYEQYF
NA	NA	TRBV19	TRBJ2-4	TGTGCCAGTAGTAGAGGGACTTTAGCCAAAAACATTCAGTACTTC	CASSRGTLAKNIQYF
TRBD1	few	TRBV10-3	TRBJ1-5	TGTGCCATCAGTGAGTCTTTAAGGGGGCTGGGTCAGCCCCAGCATTTT	CAISESLRGLGQPQHF
NA	NA	TRBV19	TRBJ1-6	TGTGCCAGAAAGAAAAAAGCGACACTAGACAATTCACCCCTCCACTTT	CARKKKATLDNSPLHF
NA	NA	TRBV18	TRBJ2-5	TGTGCCAGCTCACTCCTCGGGGCAGTCACCGGGACCCAGTACTTC	CASSLLGAVTGTQYF
TRBD2	few	TRBV3-1/TRBV3-2	TRBJ2-1	TGTGCCAGCAGTATTAGCGGGAGATATGGAAATGAGCAGTTCTTC	CASSISGRYGNEQFF
NA	NA	TRBV6-5	TRBJ1-5	TGTGCCAGCAGACAGGGCAGCAATCAGCCCCAGCATTTT	CASRQGSNQPQHF
TRBD2	once	TRBV10-1	TRBJ2-1	TGCGCCAGCAGCCCTAGCGGGGGATACCATGAGCAGTTCTTC	CASSPSGGYHEQFF
NA	NA	TRBV5-1	TRBJ1-2	TGCGCCAGCAGACCCGGGACACAAGCTAACTATGGCTACACCTTC	CASRPGTQANYGYTF
NA	NA	TRBV4-1	TRBJ1-1	TGCGCCAGCAGGCCACAGTTAGGGTCTGAAGCTTTCTTT	CASRPQLGSEAFF
TRBD2	NA	TRBV24-1	TRBJ2-3	TGTGCCACCAGTGACCGACTAGCGGGGGGGCCAGATACGCAGTATTTT	CATSDRLAGGPDTQYF
NA	NA	TRBV7-2	TRBJ1-5	TGTGCCAGCAGCCCGAACCACGGGGGTCAGCCCCAGCATTTT	CASSPNHGGQPQHF
TRBD1	NA	TRBV30	TRBJ1-1	TGTGCCTGGAGTCCCGGGACAGGGGGAATTCGGGGAGCTTTCTTT	CAWSPGTGGIRGAFF
NA	NA	TRBV5-1	TRBJ1-3	TGCGCCAGCAGCCCTGGGACCGCGTCCTCTGGAAACACCATATATTTT	CASSPGTASSGNTIYF
TRBD2	NA	TRBV11-2	TRBJ2-7	TGTGCCAGCAGCTGGACTAGCGGGAGCTACGAGCAGTACTTC	CASSWTSGSYEQYF
TRBD2	NA	TRBV5-5	TRBJ2-1	TGTGCCAGCAGCCCTCGGTTAGCGGGAGGGTCTTACAATGAGCAGTTCTTC	CASSPRLAGGSYNEQFF
NA	NA	TRBV10-1	TRBJ1-2	TGCGCCAGCAGTGATTATAGACTTTATGGCTACACCTTC	CASSDYRLYGYTF
NA	few	TRBV27	TRBJ2-1	TGTGCCAGCAGCCAGGGGGGCTGGCTCAATGAGCAGTTCTTC	CASSQGGWLNEQFF
TRBD2	NA	TRBV11-2	TRBJ2-1	TGTGCCAGCAGCTTACAAGCGGGAGTCGGGAATGAGCAGTTCTTC	CASSLQAGVGNEQFF
NA	NA	TRBV6-5	TRBJ1-4	TGTGCCAGCACCAACAGAGTTAATGAAAAACTGTTTTTT	CASTNRVNEKLFF